This T cell receptor beta chain emerged from a study of blood T cells in healthy people across ages. The CDR3 spans 15 residues. V was clipped by 5 bases and J by 5 bases, with 19 bases between them. The germline gives CDR1 SGHTA, CDR2 FQGNSA. Next came a second PCR, run for 7 to 11 cycles, which used a sample-barcoded 5' primer along with a J-beta primer mix. From the 5' RACE reads, TCRdb called clonotypes with MiXCR, one entry per CDR3 protein. The repertoire holds about 640,000 distinct CDR3 sequences, with roughly 31% as singletons. General study results and limits: Correlation between TCR beta diversity and naive T cell percentage was strong. A conclusive naive versus antigen-experienced comparison was prevented by the unsorted PBMCs.

This clonotype has a count of ten or more. Its antigen is as yet unknown. Input material: blood. The V and J genes are TRBV7-2 and TRBJ2-7; no reliable D call. This clonotype was sampled from a woman of 80 years or more in good health. The DNA for the CDR3 is TGTGCCAGCAGCCTTAGGCAGTGGCCTAGGGACGAGCAGTACTTC. It encodes CASSLRQWPRDEQYF.